This paragraph reports one T cell receptor (beta chain). Its target is not known. The data stem from a study of blood T cells in healthy people across ages. Whole-study results and caveats: Age showed a roughly linear inverse relationship with TCR beta diversity per million T cells. In the absence of known donor CMV status, changes in expanded clonotypes were possibly confounded. Whereas aged donors had fewer naive CD4+ cells, long-lived donors had more of them and higher diversity.

The germline V gene has CDR1 ENHRY and CDR2 SYGVKD. V lost 1 base to trimming and J lost 11 bases, with 14 bases between them. CDR3 size: 13 residues. It was with a sample-barcoded 5' primer and a J-beta primer mix that a second PCR of roughly 7 to 12 cycles was run. Every single cDNA molecule received a tag from a template-switch adaptor with 12 random nucleotides. TCRdb redid the calling of the 5' RACE reads with MiXCR, one entry per CDR3 protein. The sample yields about 2 million distinct CDR3 sequences, about 50% seen once. The V call is TRBV10-3, the J call TRBJ2-5; D may be TRBD1 (5 bases). Sequencing input: blood. This TCR was recovered from a woman between 40 and 50 years old in good health. For the CDR3, the DNA is TGTGCCATCAGTGAGTTACAGGACAATGAGCAGTACTTC. Its translation is CAISELQDNEQYF.